Listed here are 11 T cell receptor beta chains from one sample, sequenced in a study of blood T cell repertoires in COVID-19. Clones were read by immunoSEQ multiplex PCR, and TCRdb kept only the in-frame ones, dropping some. The sample contains fewer than 70,000 clones, nearly 90% of which appear only once. The sample was peripheral blood. All receptors derive from a man aged 50 to 59 with active COVID-19.

The CDR3 reads CATTLLGGPGNTIYF. DNA for the CDR3: TGTGCCACCACGCTACTAGGGGGCCCCGGAAACACCATATATTTT. The V and J genes are TRBV6-5 and TRBJ1-3; 7 bases match TRBD1. J was trimmed by 4 bases and V by 10 bases; bases with no gene match: 13. CDR3 length equals 15 residues. Germline values: CDR1 MNHEY, CDR2 SVGAGI.

The chain recombines TRBV9 with TRBJ1-4; possibly TRBD1 for D (5 bases). Trimming pared 5 bases from V and 4 bases from J, leaving 15 bases between. This CDR3 has 15 residues. Germline-derived CDR1 and CDR2 are SGDLS and YYNGEE. The CDR3 region has the DNA TGTGCCAGCAGTGCCGAAGGGGCCGGTAATGAAAAACTGTTTTTT. Its protein product is CASSAEGAGNEKLFF.

A remark on this clone: Other DNA variants within this sample encode the same CDR3. J is TRBJ2-3 and V is TRBV5-1; 11 bases are a match to TRBD1. V lost 3 bases, J lost 5 bases, and 2 bases stayed unmatched. Germline V gene data show CDR1 as SGHRS and CDR2 as YFSETQ. The CDR3 runs 14 residues. CDR3 region: CASSSGTGGDTQYF. CDR3 DNA sequence: TGCGCCAGCAGCTCAGGGACAGGGGGAGATACGCAGTATTTT.

The count of this clone is one. The chain uses TRBV7-6 and TRBJ1-2; 11 nucleotides align to TRBD1. The V and J ends lost 6 bases and 5 bases, in that order; junction bases with no gene match: 8. The CDR3 extends over 15 amino acids. Germline-derived CDR1 and CDR2 are SGHVS and FNYEAQ. Written as DNA, the CDR3 is TGTGCCAGCAGTCGTGGACAGGGGGCTAGGTATGGCTACACCTTC. Encoded protein: CASSRGQGARYGYTF.

This chain joins TRBV7-2 and TRBJ2-5; TRBD1 matches at 7 bases. The CDR3 runs 12 residues. Losses at the gene ends were 5 bases for V and 7 bases for J; bases not matched to a gene: 4. Germline CDR1 is SGHTA and CDR2 is FQGNSA. CDR3 nucleotide sequence: TGTGCCAGCAGCCGGGACAGAGGGACCCAGTACTTC. The encoded protein is CASSRDRGTQYF.

This chain links TRBV6-5 with TRBJ1-1, with D perhaps matching TRBD1 (5 bases). Germline V gives CDR1 MNHEY, CDR2 SVGAGI. V was shortened by 6 bases and J by 2 bases, with 10 bases between the two germline ends. This CDR3 contains 13 residues. The CDR3 is CASRWTLNTEAFF. The CDR3, as DNA: TGTGCCAGCAGATGGACATTAAACACTGAAGCTTTCTTT.

This clone was picked up one time. The chain employs TRBV19 and TRBJ2-1, with D perhaps matching TRBD1 (6 bases). Deletions cut 6 bases from V and 6 bases from J, with 12 bases between. From germline, CDR1 is LNHDA and CDR2 SQIVND (reference sequence). CDR3 size: 13 residues. This CDR3 is CASSLQGPNEQFF. The CDR3 DNA reads TGTGCCAGTAGCCTACAGGGTCCCAATGAGCAGTTCTTC.

In its sample, this clone was seen once. The genes are TRBV29-1 and TRBJ1-2, with no clear D. V lost 5 bases to trimming and J lost 7 bases, with 38 bases between them. This CDR3 contains 20 residues. From germline, CDR1 is SQVTM and CDR2 ANQGSEA. CDR3 loop: CSVIVEPSYREPEKGAGYTF. In nucleotides, the CDR3 is TGCAGCGTTATTGTAGAGCCCTCTTATCGCGAGCCGGAGAAGGGAGCTGGCTACACCTTC. The full variable domain, completed using reference TRBV29-1 and TRBJ1-2, is SAVISQKPSRDICQRGTSLTIQCQVDSQVTMMFWYRQQPGQSLTLIATANQGSEATYESGFVIDKFPISRPNLTFSTLTVSNMSPEDSSIYLCSVIVEPSYREPEKGAGYTFGSGTRLTVV.

The gene calls are TRBV7-9 and TRBJ2-2; D perhaps matches TRBD1 (6 bases). The V gene lost 5 bases and the J gene lost 6 bases, with 13 bases spanning the gap. This CDR3 contains 14 residues. Germline loops: CDR1 SEHNR, CDR2 FQNEAQ (reference sequence). CDR3 sequence: CASSVHRESGELFF. In DNA form, the CDR3 reads TGTGCCAGCAGCGTTCACAGGGAATCCGGGGAGCTGTTTTTT.

The chain recombines TRBV10-3 with TRBJ2-5; 8 bases fit TRBD2. This CDR3 spans 15 amino acids. J was trimmed by 2 bases and V by 8 bases; bases with no gene match: 10. CDR1 is ENHRY and CDR2 is SYGVKD in the germline V gene. DNA for the CDR3: TGTGCCATCGGTTCGGGGGGGCCGAAGCAAGAGACCCAGTACTTC. This gives the protein CAIGSGGPKQETQYF.

About this clone itself: A read error may account for a junction end that differs from germline. The rearrangement links TRBV5-1 to TRBJ1-1; 9 bases align to TRBD1. CDR1 and CDR2 from the germline V gene are SGHRS and YFSETQ. This CDR3 spans 13 amino acids. The CDR3 DNA reads as TGCGCCAGCAGTTTGGACAGGGGCACTGAAGCTTTCTTT. Its translation: CASSLDRGTEAFF.